The 30 T cell receptor beta chains in this list originate from one sample, sequenced in a study of post-analysis software for immune sequencing data. These receptors' targets are unknown. The authors incorporated unique molecular identifiers into the TCR beta cDNA libraries. Via MiXCR, TCRdb re-called the PCR reads, giving one row per CDR3 protein. The sample holds 600,000 to 700,000 distinct CDR3 sequences, 55% to 70% seen once. Overall study results and limits: With TRBV5-6, TRBV5-1 and TRBV20-1 included, about 5 TRBV segments were more frequent in patients than in controls.

Sequencing was performed on blood. Every receptor here comes from a girl aged 2-10 years with multiple sclerosis.

This clonotype has more than one count but fewer than ten. This chain uses TRBV5-1 with TRBJ2-1; possibly TRBD1 for D (5 bases). Germline V gene data show CDR1 as SGHRS and CDR2 as YFSETQ. The CDR3 covers 15 residues. Trimming removed 2 bases at V and 2 bases at J, with 11 bases between. CDR3 in amino acids: CASSFDSPTYNEQFF. Written as DNA, the CDR3 is TGCGCCAGCAGCTTCGACAGCCCGACCTACAATGAGCAGTTCTTC.

V and J are TRBV28 and TRBJ2-1; 10 bases are shared with TRBD1. V lost 7 bases, J lost 4 bases, and 19 bases stayed unmatched. The CDR3 consists of 19 residues. Germline-derived CDR1 and CDR2 are MDHEN and SYDVKM. In nucleotides, the CDR3 is TGTGCCAGCATAGCAGTTGGAACGCTGGGGACAGGGGATTACAATGAGCAGTTCTTC. Amino acid sequence: CASIAVGTLGTGDYNEQFF.

The rearrangement uses TRBV12-5 and TRBJ2-1, with 12 bases fitting TRBD2. Germline lookup yields CDR1 LGHNT and CDR2 FRNRAP. This CDR3 is built from 17 residues. The V segment lost 10 bases and the J segment 4 bases; nucleotides outside the gene matches: 14. CDR3 coding DNA: TGTGCTAAACCGGCTAGCGGGAGGGCCCATTTGTACAATGAGCAGTTCTTC. This sequence encodes CAKPASGRAHLYNEQFF.

This clonotype was seen a few times. The chain combines TRBV7-9 with TRBJ1-1, with D hard to call. The CDR3 runs 11 residues. V was pared by 4 bases and J by 10 bases, with 10 bases between. Germline values: CDR1 SEHNR, CDR2 FQNEAQ (reference sequence). The CDR3 here is CASSSGGGAFF. The DNA of the CDR3 is TGTGCCAGCAGCTCCGGTGGAGGAGCTTTCTTT.

The table lists this clonotype with a few counts. CDR3: CATSRDHGKDYGYTF. The DNA of the CDR3 is TGTGCCACCAGCAGAGATCACGGGAAGGACTATGGCTACACCTTC. The chain recombines TRBV15 with TRBJ1-2; no reliable D call. The CDR3 covers 15 residues. CDR1 and CDR2 from the germline V gene are LNHNV and YYDKDF (reference sequence). V was cut by 0 bases and J by 3 bases, with 11 bases left in between.

This clonotype was observed a few times. The chain carries TRBV5-1 and TRBJ2-5, with D maybe TRBD2 (5 bases). The CDR3 contains 15 residues. Per germline, CDR1 SGHRS and CDR2 YFSETQ. V was trimmed by 0 bases and J by 5 bases, leaving 14 bases between them. The CDR3, as DNA: TGCGCCAGCAGCTTGGAAGGGAGCAAGACGGAGACCCAGTACTTC. Translating gives CASSLEGSKTETQYF.

This clonotype was seen only a few times. CDR3 bases: TGTGCCAGCAGCGTAGAGGCGGCTACAGGGGCCAACGTCCTGACTTTC. Its translation: CASSVEAATGANVLTF. The chain uses TRBV9 and TRBJ2-6; D remains unclear. Germline assignment: CDR1 SGDLS and CDR2 YYNGEE. The length of the CDR3 is 16 residues. V lost 0 bases to trimming and J lost 4 bases, with 11 bases between them.

The chain carries TRBV16 and TRBJ2-7; 10 positions agree with TRBD1. V shed 0 bases, J shed 2 bases, and the junction held 1 base outside the gene matches. CDR3 length: 15 residues. Germline values: CDR1 KGHSY, CDR2 FQNENV. Here the CDR3 reads CASSQSGTGAYEQYF. The CDR3 region has the DNA TGTGCCAGCAGCCAATCCGGGACAGGGGCCTACGAGCAGTACTTC.

The chain employs TRBV4-3 and TRBJ1-4, with D maybe TRBD1 (6 bases). Germline CDR1 LGHNA, CDR2 YSLEER. CDR3 length equals 18 residues. V was clipped by 1 base and J by 5 bases, with 20 bases between them. In nucleotides, the CDR3 is TGCGCCAGCAGCCAAGTTCGATCGGGGGCGCGAGTAAATGAAAAACTGTTTTTT. It yields the protein CASSQVRSGARVNEKLFF.

This chain joins TRBV27 and TRBJ2-2, with 14 bases fitting TRBD2. Germline loops: CDR1 MNHEY, CDR2 SMNVEV (reference sequence). CDR3 length equals 19 residues. The V gene end was trimmed by 4 bases and the J gene end by 4 bases; junction bases not matched to a gene: 11. The CDR3 sequence: CASSSTPGLAGAGTGELFF. The CDR3 nucleotides are TGTGCCAGCAGTTCGACTCCGGGACTAGCGGGAGCTGGCACCGGGGAGCTGTTTTTT.

The chain couples TRBV4-1 to TRBJ2-1; perhaps TRBD2 as D (6 bases). Per the germline V gene, CDR1 is MGHRA and CDR2 is YSYEKL. The V end lost 0 bases, the J end lost 5 bases, and 11 bases lay between the germline ends. CDR3 length: 15 residues. The CDR3 loop reads CASSQDPGVDNEQFF. The CDR3 DNA reads TGCGCCAGCAGCCAAGACCCGGGAGTTGACAATGAGCAGTTCTTC.

V usage is TRBV29-1 and J usage is TRBJ1-2; D is undetermined. From germline, CDR1 is SQVTM and CDR2 ANQGSEA. Trimming left V 2 bases short and J 5 bases short, with 12 bases between. The CDR3 loop spans 13 amino acids. Here the CDR3 DNA reads TGCAGCGTTGAATCCAGGCAGGAGTATGGCTACACCTTC. Translated, it gives CSVESRQEYGYTF.

This clonotype was found a few times. The chain couples TRBV29-1 to TRBJ2-7, with D possibly matching TRBD1 (6 bases). There are 14 residues in the CDR3. V dropped 1 base and J dropped 3 bases, with 13 bases sitting between them. Germline V gives CDR1 SQVTM, CDR2 ANQGSEA. CDR3 sequence reads: CSVEVVGHNYEQYF. The CDR3 DNA sequence: TGCAGCGTTGAAGTCGTGGGACACAACTACGAGCAGTACTTC.

This clonotype was picked up one time. A read error may account for a junction end that differs from germline. The genes are TRBV2 and TRBJ2-5, with D possibly matching TRBD2 (5 bases). This CDR3 region has 13 residues. Germline V gives CDR1 SNHLY, CDR2 FYNNEI. This chain's CDR3 is CASNQRPLETKYF. In DNA form, the CDR3 reads TGTGCCAGCAATCAAAGGCCACTAGAGACCAAGTACTTC.

This sequence joins TRBV2 and TRBJ2-5; TRBD2 agrees at 8 bases. After removal of 1 base from V and 4 bases from J, the junction contained 5 bases not matched to a gene. Germline CDR1 is SNHLY and CDR2 is FYNNEI. This CDR3 region has 15 residues. DNA of the CDR3: TGTGCCAGCAGTGAAGTAGGGACTAGACGAGAGACCCAGTACTTC. This translates into CASSEVGTRRETQYF. Looking up the rest from reference TRBV2 and TRBJ2-5 gives the full variable domain: EPEVTQTPSHQVTQMGQEVILRCVPISNHLYFYWYRQILGQKVEFLVSFYNNEISEKSEIFDDQFSVERPDGSNFTLKIRSTKLEDSAMYFCASSEVGTRRETQYFGPGTRLLVL.

In DNA form, the CDR3 reads TGTGCCATCAGTGAAGAGAACAGGATACCCTCTAACTATGGCTACACCTTC. Translation: CAISEENRIPSNYGYTF. V gene TRBV10-3 combines with J gene TRBJ1-2; D perhaps matches TRBD1 (5 bases). The CDR3 is made up of 17 amino acids. V lost 3 bases and J 0 bases, leaving 17 bases between the germline ends. In germline, CDR1 is ENHRY, CDR2 SYGVKD.

The chain carries TRBV20-1 and TRBJ1-1; D gene unclear. The CDR3 loop spans 13 amino acids. CDR1 is DFQATT, CDR2 SNEGSKA, per germline (reference sequence). Trimming removed 0 bases from V and 4 bases from J, with 9 bases in between. The CDR3, as DNA: TGCAGTGCTAGAGAAGGCAGGAGCACTGAAGCTTTCTTT. Encoded protein: CSAREGRSTEAFF.

The gene calls are TRBV5-1 and TRBJ2-1; 7 bases map to TRBD1. The CDR3 is 17 amino acids. Germline trimming cut 3 bases from V and 4 bases from J; bases unmatched to any gene: 13. Germline assignment: CDR1 SGHRS and CDR2 YFSETQ. The CDR3 region has the DNA TGCGCCAGCAGCTCCGGAAGAATGGGACAGATATACAATGAGCAGTTCTTC. Translated, it gives CASSSGRMGQIYNEQFF.

The sample holds a few counts of this clonotype. The V and J genes are TRBV28 and TRBJ2-5; TRBD2 matches 9 bases. Germline assignment: CDR1 MDHEN and CDR2 SYDVKM. After removal of 4 bases from V and 3 bases from J, the junction contained 3 bases not matched to a gene. The CDR3 extends over 14 amino acids. CDR3 in DNA: TGTGCCAGCAGTTCAAGACTAGCGGAAGAGACCCAGTACTTC. Its translation is CASSSRLAEETQYF. Combining the CDR3 with reference TRBV28 and TRBJ2-5 gives the whole variable domain DVKVTQSSRYLVKRTGEKVFLECVQDMDHENMFWYRQDPGLGLRLIYFSYDVKMKEKGDIPEGYSVSREKKERFSLILESASTNQTSMYLCASSSRLAEETQYFGPGTRLLVL.

This clonotype occurred a few times. CDR3 loop: CASSVAGGRSDTQYF. The CDR3 coding sequence is TGTGCCAGCAGCGTAGCGGGGGGGCGTTCAGATACGCAGTATTTT. The chain recombines TRBV9 with TRBJ2-3; 8 bases are a match to TRBD2. The CDR3 has 15 amino acids. J was trimmed by 4 bases and V by 0 bases; bases with no gene match: 4. Germline values: CDR1 SGDLS, CDR2 YYNGEE.

The sample holds a few counts of this clonotype. The chain is built from TRBV6-1 and TRBJ2-7; TRBD2 is a possible D gene (5 bases). The length of the CDR3 is 14 residues. Looked up from germline, CDR1 is MNHNS and CDR2 is SASEGT. Trimming removed 8 bases from V and 0 bases from J, with 14 bases in between. The CDR3 loop reads CASSLTGFSYEQYF. The DNA of the CDR3 is TGTGCCAGCTCCCTAACGGGGTTCTCCTACGAGCAGTACTTC.

J is TRBJ1-5 and V is TRBV2, with a weak D call TRBD1 (6 bases). The CDR3 extends over 15 amino acids. Germline assignment: CDR1 SNHLY and CDR2 FYNNEI. Trimming shortened V by 5 bases and J by 7 bases, and 18 bases separated the two germline ends. CDR3 sequence reads: CASSNTGTVSQPQHF. CDR3 DNA: TGTGCCAGCAGTAATACAGGGACGGTGAGCCAGCCCCAGCATTTT.

The chain couples TRBV6-1 to TRBJ2-7; D perhaps matches TRBD1 (6 bases). The DNA end is more similar to TRBJ2-5, so the J call may be wrong. The CDR3 totals 15 residues. CDR1 and CDR2 from the germline V gene are MNHNS and SASEGT. The CDR3 is CASRDPFYRDETQYF. CDR3 nucleotide sequence: TGTGCCAGCAGGGACCCTTTCTACAGGGATGAGACCCAGTACTTC.

V usage is TRBV11-2 and J usage is TRBJ2-1; 8 bases are a match to TRBD2. The CDR3 extends over 16 amino acids. V gave up 3 bases and J gave up 4 bases; unmatched junction bases: 8. Germline loops: CDR1 SGHAT, CDR2 FQNNGV. The CDR3 reads CASSLGAGGRYNEQFF. The DNA of the CDR3 is TGTGCCAGCAGCTTGGGCGCGGGGGGAAGATACAATGAGCAGTTCTTC.

The V gene is TRBV5-1, the J gene TRBJ2-2, with D perhaps matching TRBD1 (6 bases). The CDR3 extends over 16 amino acids. Per the germline V gene, CDR1 is SGHRS and CDR2 is YFSETQ. V was pared by 2 bases and J by 5 bases, with 16 bases between. The DNA of the CDR3 is TGCGCCAGCAGCTTAAGCCTACAGGGTTGGACCGGGGAGCTGTTTTTT. Its translation: CASSLSLQGWTGELFF. Drawing the rest from reference TRBV5-1 and TRBJ2-2, the complete variable domain is KAGVTQTPRYLIKTRGQQVTLSCSPISGHRSVSWYQQTPGQGLQFLFEYFSETQRNKGNFPGRFSGRQFSNSRSEMNVSTLELGDSALYLCASSLSLQGWTGELFFGEGSRLTVL.

This chain uses TRBV5-6 with TRBJ2-7; maybe TRBD1 (6 bases). Trimming pared 0 bases from V and 6 bases from J, leaving 10 bases between. CDR1 SGHDT and CDR2 YYEEEE come from the germline V gene. The CDR3 consists of 13 residues. CDR3 residues: CASSLEGTREQYF. In DNA form, the CDR3 reads TGTGCCAGCAGCTTGGAGGGGACACGCGAGCAGTACTTC.

The rearrangement uses TRBV20-1 and TRBJ2-7, with D possibly TRBD2 on 6 matching bases. V dropped 3 bases and J dropped 2 bases, with 14 bases sitting between them. The CDR3 is 14 residues long. The germline CDR1 and CDR2 sequences are DFQATT and SNEGSKA (reference sequence). The CDR3 nucleotides are TGCAGTGCTAGCAGGAGGGACGGAGCCTACGAGCAGTACTTC. Translating gives CSASRRDGAYEQYF.

This chain links TRBV6-5 with TRBJ1-1; D possibly corresponds to TRBD1 (5 bases). Germline CDR1 is MNHEY and CDR2 is SVGAGI. CDR3 length equals 15 residues. V lost 4 bases and J lost 1, with 13 bases in between. The CDR3 region has the DNA TGTGCCAGCAGTTCCCCGGGACGGACGAACACTGAAGCTTTCTTT. It codes for CASSSPGRTNTEAFF.

The chain joins TRBV5-1 to TRBJ2-2; a possible D gene is TRBD1 (5 bases). The CDR3 extends over 15 amino acids. V lost 4 bases, J lost 5 bases, and 15 bases lay in between. The germline V gene encodes CDR1 SGHRS and CDR2 YFSETQ. In DNA form, the CDR3 reads TGCGCCAGCAGCGTGGGGCCTGGCTTGACCGGGGAGCTGTTTTTT. Translating it yields CASSVGPGLTGELFF.

The chain is built from TRBV6-2 or TRBV6-3 and TRBJ2-7, with D tentatively TRBD1 (6 bases). V lost 3 bases to trimming and J lost 0 bases, with 15 bases between them. CDR3 size: 16 residues. Germline assignment: CDR1 MNHEY and CDR2 SVGEGT. The CDR3 sequence is CASSYGQGLISYEQYF. CDR3 DNA sequence: TGTGCCAGCAGTTATGGGCAGGGGCTGATCTCCTACGAGCAGTACTTC.